This T cell receptor beta chain comes out of a study of T cells expressing NK-cell markers. Findings of the study overall: Whether expanded NKG2C+ T cell clones were HCMV specific stayed uncertain.

Reanalyzing the 5' RACE reads, TCRdb keeps one entry per CDR3 protein, without DNA. The sample has 20,000 or so distinct CDR3 sequences, and its top ten clones hold around 50%. With regard to this clonotype: Its antigen remains unknown.

The CDR3 is made up of 15 amino acids. The germline V gene encodes CDR1 KGHSH and CDR2 LQKENI. The origin of this receptor is a man aged 18-70 years in good health. Material for sequencing was blood T cells: a sorted CD56 or NKG2C T cell subset, CD4+ or CD8+ T cells, or bulk PBMC T cells (not recorded which). The chain employs TRBV18 and TRBJ1-2. The CDR3 sequence is CASSPPVEANYGYTF.